The 24 T cell receptor beta chains reported below all come from one sample, sequenced in a study of technical replicates of blood from several donors (TCRdb year 2017). Library creation used the immunoSEQ multiplex PCR assay. This immuneACCESS table, as held by TCRdb, lists in-frame sequences with V and J called but not all clones. Of the missing ones, under half trace to an unresolved V gene in checked studies; the others have no known cause. The sample table shows roughly 87,000 clones, and roughly 94% are seen once. Around 0.22% of the sample comes from the top ten. Sequencing was performed on T cells isolated from PBMCs. The origin of the receptors is a human donor in good health.

The V call is TRBV6-5, the J call TRBJ1-2, with 9 bases fitting TRBD1. This CDR3 region has 13 residues. V trimming: 6 bases; J trimming: 4 bases; junction bases outside the gene matches: 3. Germline-derived CDR1 and CDR2 are MNHEY and SVGAGI. The CDR3 DNA follows: TGTGCCAGCAGGACGGACAGGGGCTATGGCTACACCTTC. This translates into CASRTDRGYGYTF.

J is TRBJ2-7 and V is TRBV5-4; 8 bases match TRBD1. This CDR3 is 15 amino acids long. The J segment lost 2 bases and the V segment lost 4 bases, leaving 8 bases of the junction unmatched. Germline lookup yields CDR1 SGHNT and CDR2 YYREEE (reference sequence). For the CDR3, the DNA is TGTGCCAGCAGCCCTGGGACAGGAGGCGCCTACGAGCAGTACTTC. Translating gives CASSPGTGGAYEQYF.

The J gene is TRBJ2-1, the V gene TRBV7-9, with 7 bases matching TRBD2. The J segment lost 0 bases and the V segment lost 1 base, leaving 9 bases of the junction unmatched. This CDR3 region has 18 residues. The V gene's germline CDR1 is SEHNR and CDR2 FQNEAQ (reference sequence). Written as DNA, the CDR3 is TGTGCCAGCAGCTTAGGTCTAGCGGCTCGACTCTCCTACAATGAGCAGTTCTTC. Protein sequence: CASSLGLAARLSYNEQFF.

The rearrangement joins TRBV13 to TRBJ2-3; TRBD2 aligns across 15 bases. V lost 5 bases to trimming and J lost 0 bases; unmatched junction nucleotides: 9. Germline V gives CDR1 PRHDT, CDR2 FYEKMQ (reference sequence). The length of the CDR3 is 19 residues. In DNA form, the CDR3 reads TGTGCCAGCAGCGCCGGACTAGCGGGGGGGAAGACTAGCACAGATACGCAGTATTTT. Its protein product is CASSAGLAGGKTSTDTQYF.

The chain is built from TRBV13 and TRBJ1-5; TRBD1 matches 10 bases. The CDR3 runs to 23 residues. Germline V gene sequence: CDR1 PRHDT, CDR2 FYEKMQ (reference sequence). With V trimmed by 4 bases and J by 1 base, 25 bases remained unmatched. The CDR3 nucleotides are TGTGCCAGCAGCTCCACTATACTCACCGGACAGGGGGATGGGGAGGGAAGCAATCAGCCCCAGCATTTT. Its protein is CASSSTILTGQGDGEGSNQPQHF.

The V and J genes are TRBV15 and TRBJ2-2, with TRBD2 as a possible D gene (7 bases). Trimming left V 3 bases short and J 1 base short, with 12 bases between. CDR1 and CDR2 (germline): LNHNV, YYDKDF (reference sequence). This CDR3 region has 16 residues. The CDR3 DNA reads TGTGCCACCAGCAGTGGGGGGGCGTTGAACACCGGGGAGCTGTTTTTT. It specifies CATSSGGALNTGELFF. Drawing the rest from reference TRBV15 and TRBJ2-2, the complete variable domain is DAMVIQNPRYQVTQFGKPVTLSCSQTLNHNVMYWYQQKSSQAPKLLFHYYDKDFNNEADTPDNFQSRRPNTSFCFLDIRSPGLGDTAMYLCATSSGGALNTGELFFGEGSRLTVL.

The chain couples TRBV4-1 to TRBJ2-3, with D perhaps TRBD2 (7 bases). The CDR3 runs 14 residues. Germline V CDR1 and CDR2: MGHRA, YSYEKL. V was pared by 4 bases and J by 3 bases, with 11 bases between. The CDR3 protein is CASSRGGGTDTQYF. CDR3 DNA: TGCGCCAGCAGCCGAGGGGGGGGTACAGATACGCAGTATTTT.

The chain couples TRBV2 to TRBJ2-5; TRBD2 matches 8 bases. There are 16 residues in the CDR3. The ends lost 8 bases at V and 4 bases at J; junction bases unmatched: 15. Germline V lookup: CDR1 SNHLY, CDR2 FYNNEI. CDR3 sequence reads: CASAHGSGAGVETQYF. The CDR3 nucleotides read TGTGCCAGCGCCCATGGGAGCGGAGCGGGAGTAGAGACCCAGTACTTC.

The rearrangement links TRBV1 to TRBJ2-7; the listed D gene, TRBD2, was not tested against the DNA. TRBV1 is a documented pseudogene. The CDR3 extends over 18 amino acids. The CDR3 sequence: CTSSQDFIAGGPVAEQYF. Written as DNA, the CDR3 is TGCACCAGCAGCCAAGATTTTATAGCGGGAGGGCCCGTGGCCGAGCAGTACTTC.

The chain employs TRBV5-6 and TRBJ1-2; tentatively, D is TRBD1 (5 bases). This CDR3 is built from 15 residues. The germline V gene encodes CDR1 SGHDT and CDR2 YYEEEE. V lost 2 bases and J 4 bases, leaving 15 bases between the germline ends. CDR3 loop: CASSFGPTGGYGYTF. CDR3 nucleotides: TGTGCCAGCAGCTTCGGCCCAACGGGGGGCTATGGCTACACCTTC.

This chain connects TRBV30 to TRBJ1-1, with TRBD1 identical over 8 bases. Germline CDR1 and CDR2: GTSNPN and SVGIG (reference sequence). The ends lost 5 bases at V and 5 bases at J; junction bases unmatched: 7. The CDR3 spans 13 residues. CDR3 sequence: CAWGQGSRTEAFF. The CDR3 nucleotides read TGTGCCTGGGGACAGGGATCAAGGACTGAAGCTTTCTTT.

CDR3: CASSYSTSGSADTQYF. The CDR3 nucleotides read TGTGCCAGCAGTTACTCGACTAGCGGGAGTGCAGATACGCAGTATTTT. The V and J genes are TRBV6-5 and TRBJ2-3; 12 bases map to TRBD2. V dropped 0 bases and J dropped 4; count of bases not matched to a gene: 2. Germline V gives CDR1 MNHEY, CDR2 SVGAGI. The CDR3 is 16 amino acids.

This clone was counted between two and nine times. The J gene is TRBJ2-1, the V gene TRBV6-4; 10 bases match TRBD2. V lost 0 bases to trimming and J lost 6 bases; unmatched junction nucleotides: 2. The CDR3 extends over 15 amino acids. Looked up from germline, CDR1 is MRHNA and CDR2 is SNTAGT. For the CDR3, the DNA is TGTGCCAGCAGTGACTCGAGCGGGGGGGCCAATGAGCAGTTCTTC. Its protein is CASSDSSGGANEQFF.

The chain recombines TRBV5-1 with TRBJ1-1; D perhaps matches TRBD1 (6 bases). The CDR3 covers 16 residues. V was pared by 4 bases and J by 0 bases, with 16 bases between. In germline, CDR1 is SGHRS, CDR2 YFSETQ. CDR3 protein: CASSPGSGTLNTEAFF. The CDR3 nucleotides are TGCGCCAGCAGCCCGGGCTCCGGGACACTGAACACTGAAGCTTTCTTT.

The rearrangement links TRBV12-5 to TRBJ2-7; 8 nucleotides align to TRBD1. Unmatched junction bases numbered 9, after V lost 0 bases and J lost 5 bases. CDR3 length equals 16 residues. Germline CDR1 is LGHNT and CDR2 is FRNRAP. The CDR3 sequence: CASGLVLGQGPHEQYF. CDR3 coding DNA: TGTGCTAGTGGTTTGGTACTCGGACAGGGTCCCCACGAGCAGTACTTC.

The genes are TRBV19 and TRBJ2-7; 8 positions agree with TRBD2. Germline loops: CDR1 LNHDA, CDR2 SQIVND (reference sequence). CDR3 size: 16 residues. Trimming took 5 bases from V and 0 from J; bases not matched to a gene: 9. The CDR3 coding sequence is TGTGCCAGTAGTGGACTATTCACTAGCGGCTCCTACGAGCAGTACTTC. Protein sequence: CASSGLFTSGSYEQYF.

V usage is TRBV19 and J usage is TRBJ1-1; 9 bases are shared with TRBD1. V dropped 5 bases and J dropped 0; count of bases not matched to a gene: 10. The germline V gene has CDR1 LNHDA and CDR2 SQIVND (reference sequence). The CDR3 totals 17 residues. The CDR3 loop reads CASSPGTGPLLNTEAFF. For the CDR3, the DNA is TGTGCCAGTAGTCCCGGGACAGGGCCGTTGCTGAACACTGAAGCTTTCTTT.

The rearrangement joins TRBV2 to TRBJ1-2; no clear D. V was pared by 6 bases and J by 4 bases, with 6 bases between. The germline CDR1 and CDR2 sequences are SNHLY and FYNNEI. This CDR3 contains 11 residues. CDR3 nucleotides: TGTGCCAGCAGGGAGGGCTATGGCTACACCTTC. This encodes CASREGYGYTF.

The chain is built from TRBV7-9 and TRBJ1-1; TRBD1 agrees at 10 bases. CDR3 length: 16 amino acids. Germline values: CDR1 SEHNR, CDR2 FQNEAQ (reference sequence). V was pared by 5 bases and J by 1 base, with 7 bases of the junction left unmatched. The CDR3: CASSVTRDRGNTEAFF. The CDR3 coding sequence is TGTGCCAGCAGCGTTACCCGGGACAGGGGGAACACTGAAGCTTTCTTT.

The genes are TRBV5-4 and TRBJ2-2; 8 nucleotides match TRBD1. J lost 2 bases, V lost 7 bases, and 7 bases had no gene match. Per the germline V gene, CDR1 is SGHNT and CDR2 is YYREEE (reference sequence). The CDR3 is 15 residues long. CDR3 DNA: TGTGCCAGCCATGCAGGGGGCGCAAACACCGGGGAGCTGTTTTTT. As protein: CASHAGGANTGELFF.

The CDR3 nucleotides read TGTGCCAGCTTGAGAGGGGGTATCACCGGGGAGCTGTTTTTT. Translated: CASLRGGITGELFF. The rearrangement joins TRBV11-3 to TRBJ2-2, with a weak D call TRBD1 (6 bases). Germline V gene sequence: CDR1 SGHNT, CDR2 YENEEA. CDR3 length: 14 amino acids. V dropped 8 bases and J dropped 4 bases, with 14 bases sitting between them.

The rearrangement uses TRBV2 and TRBJ2-2, with TRBD2 identical over 7 bases. This CDR3 region has 17 residues. Germline-derived CDR1 and CDR2 are SNHLY and FYNNEI. V trimming: 1 base; J trimming: 2 bases; junction bases outside the gene matches: 7. The CDR3 region has the DNA TGTGCCAGCAGTGAAGATCAGGAGCGGGATAACACCGGGGAGCTGTTTTTT. It codes for CASSEDQERDNTGELFF.

The chain uses TRBV11-3 and TRBJ1-3, with D tentatively TRBD1 (5 bases). CDR1 is SGHNT and CDR2 is YENEEA in the germline V gene. V was pared by 5 bases and J by 0 bases, with 11 bases between. This CDR3 contains 15 residues. CDR3 bases: TGTGCCAGCAGCCATCTAAGGGGCTCTGGAAACACCATATATTTT. It specifies CASSHLRGSGNTIYF.

The chain employs TRBV5-1 and TRBJ1-1; TRBD1 is a possible D gene (5 bases). With 0 bases removed from V and 5 bases from J, the gap between germline ends came to 14 bases. The CDR3 is made up of 15 amino acids. Germline V gives CDR1 SGHRS, CDR2 YFSETQ. This CDR3 reads CASSLAGVLTTEAFF. In nucleotides, the CDR3 is TGCGCCAGCAGCTTGGCGGGGGTTCTGACTACTGAAGCTTTCTTT.